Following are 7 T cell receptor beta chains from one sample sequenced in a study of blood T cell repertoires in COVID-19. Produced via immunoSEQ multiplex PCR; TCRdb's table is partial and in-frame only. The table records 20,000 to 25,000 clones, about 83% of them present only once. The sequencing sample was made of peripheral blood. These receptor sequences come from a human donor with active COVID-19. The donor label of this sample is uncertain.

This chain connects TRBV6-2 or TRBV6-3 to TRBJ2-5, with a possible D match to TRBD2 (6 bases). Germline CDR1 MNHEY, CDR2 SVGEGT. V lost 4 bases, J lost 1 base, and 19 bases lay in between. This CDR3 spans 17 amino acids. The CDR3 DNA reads TGTGCCAGCAGTTTTCAATGGATCGGGGAGGCCCAAGAGACCCAGTACTTC. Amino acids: CASSFQWIGEAQETQYF.

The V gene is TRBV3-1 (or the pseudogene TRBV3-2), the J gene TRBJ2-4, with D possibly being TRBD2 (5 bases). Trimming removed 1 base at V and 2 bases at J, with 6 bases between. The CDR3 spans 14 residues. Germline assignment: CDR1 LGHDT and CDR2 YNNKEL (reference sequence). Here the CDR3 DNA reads TGTGCCAGCAGCCAAGGGAGGACCAAAAACATTCAGTACTTC. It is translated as CASSQGRTKNIQYF.

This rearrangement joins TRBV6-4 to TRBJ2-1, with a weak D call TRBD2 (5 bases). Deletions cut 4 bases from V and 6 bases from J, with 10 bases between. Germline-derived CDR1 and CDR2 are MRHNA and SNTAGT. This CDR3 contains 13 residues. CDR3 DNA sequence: TGTGCCAGCAGTGGGGAGAGAGGCAATGAGCAGTTCTTC. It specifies CASSGERGNEQFF.

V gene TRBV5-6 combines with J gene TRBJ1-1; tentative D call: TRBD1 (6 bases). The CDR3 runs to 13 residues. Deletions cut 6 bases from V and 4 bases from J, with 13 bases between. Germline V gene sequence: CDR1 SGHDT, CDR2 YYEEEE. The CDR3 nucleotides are TGTGCCAGCATCCACAGGGTCGGCACTGAAGCTTTCTTT. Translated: CASIHRVGTEAFF. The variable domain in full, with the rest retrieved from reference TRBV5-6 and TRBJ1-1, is DAGVTQSPTHLIKTRGQQVTLRCSPKSGHDTVSWYQQALGQGPQFIFQYYEEEERQRGNFPDRFSGHQFPNYSSELNVNALLLGDSALYLCASIHRVGTEAFFGQGTRLTVV.

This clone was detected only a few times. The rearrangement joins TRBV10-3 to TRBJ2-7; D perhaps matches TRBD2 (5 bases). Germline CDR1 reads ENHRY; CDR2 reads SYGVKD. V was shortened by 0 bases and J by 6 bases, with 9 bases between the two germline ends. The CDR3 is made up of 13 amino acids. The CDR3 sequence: CAISESASFEQYF. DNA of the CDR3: TGTGCCATCAGTGAGTCGGCTAGCTTCGAGCAGTACTTC.

The DNA for the CDR3 is TGTGCCAGCAGCTTAGCTTTGAGTTCTGAAGCTTTCTTT. Translating it yields CASSLALSSEAFF. The chain uses TRBV7-6 and TRBJ1-1; D not resolved. Trimming left V 0 bases short and J 6 bases short, with 8 bases between. This CDR3 comprises 13 residues. The germline CDR1 and CDR2 sequences are SGHVS and FNYEAQ.

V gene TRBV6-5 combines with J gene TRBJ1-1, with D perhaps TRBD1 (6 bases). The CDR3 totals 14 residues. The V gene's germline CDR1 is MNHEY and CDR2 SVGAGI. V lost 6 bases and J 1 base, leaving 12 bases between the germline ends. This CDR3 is CASRLGQKNTEAFF. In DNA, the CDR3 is TGTGCCAGCAGACTAGGACAGAAGAACACTGAAGCTTTCTTT.